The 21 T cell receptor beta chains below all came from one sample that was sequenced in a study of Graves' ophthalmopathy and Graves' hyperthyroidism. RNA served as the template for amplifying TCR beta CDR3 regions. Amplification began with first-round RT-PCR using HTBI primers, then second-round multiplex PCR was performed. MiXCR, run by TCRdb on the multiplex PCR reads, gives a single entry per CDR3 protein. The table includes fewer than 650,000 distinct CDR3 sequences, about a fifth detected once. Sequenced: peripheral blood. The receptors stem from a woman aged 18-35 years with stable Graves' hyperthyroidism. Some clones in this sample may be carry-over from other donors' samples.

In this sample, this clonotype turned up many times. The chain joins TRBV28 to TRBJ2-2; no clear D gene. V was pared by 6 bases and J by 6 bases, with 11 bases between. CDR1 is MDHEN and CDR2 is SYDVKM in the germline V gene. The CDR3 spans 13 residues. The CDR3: CASSRPGSGELFF. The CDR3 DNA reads TGTGCCAGCAGCCGACCCGGTTCCGGGGAGCTGTTTTTT.

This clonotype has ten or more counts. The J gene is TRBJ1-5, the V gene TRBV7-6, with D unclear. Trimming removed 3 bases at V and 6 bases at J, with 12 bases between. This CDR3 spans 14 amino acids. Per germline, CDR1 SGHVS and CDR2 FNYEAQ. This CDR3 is CASSLMGWGQPQHF. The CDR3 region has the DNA TGTGCCAGCAGCTTGATGGGGTGGGGTCAGCCCCAGCATTTT.

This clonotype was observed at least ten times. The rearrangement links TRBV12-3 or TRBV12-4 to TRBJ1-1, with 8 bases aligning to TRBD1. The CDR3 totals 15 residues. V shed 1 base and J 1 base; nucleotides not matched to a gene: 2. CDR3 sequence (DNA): TGTGCCAGCAGTTTAGTGGGACAGGAGAACACTGAAGCTTTCTTT. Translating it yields CASSLVGQENTEAFF.

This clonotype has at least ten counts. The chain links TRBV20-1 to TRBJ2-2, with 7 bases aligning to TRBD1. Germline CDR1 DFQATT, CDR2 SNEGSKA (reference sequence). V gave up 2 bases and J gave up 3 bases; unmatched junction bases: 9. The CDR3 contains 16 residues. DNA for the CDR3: TGCAGTGCTAGATCAGTAGACAGGGAATACACCGGGGAGCTGTTTTTT. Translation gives CSARSVDREYTGELFF.

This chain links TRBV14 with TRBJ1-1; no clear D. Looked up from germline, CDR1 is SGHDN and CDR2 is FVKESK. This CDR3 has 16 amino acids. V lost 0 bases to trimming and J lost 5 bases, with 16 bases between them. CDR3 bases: TGTGCCAGCAGCCAAGATCTACCCGACAAGGGAACTGAAGCTTTCTTT. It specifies CASSQDLPDKGTEAFF.

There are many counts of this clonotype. CDR3 bases: TGTGCCAGCAGCTTAGGTAACGAAAACACTGAAGCTTTCTTT. Residues: CASSLGNENTEAFF. V gene TRBV7-9 combines with J gene TRBJ1-1; D call uncertain. Per germline, CDR1 SEHNR and CDR2 FQNEAQ (reference sequence). V gave up 1 base and J gave up 2 bases, with 8 bases separating them. The CDR3 runs to 14 residues.

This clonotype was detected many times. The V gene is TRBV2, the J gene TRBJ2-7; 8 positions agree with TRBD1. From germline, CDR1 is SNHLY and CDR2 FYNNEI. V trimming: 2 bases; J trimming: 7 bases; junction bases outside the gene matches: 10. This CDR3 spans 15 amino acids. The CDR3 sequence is CASSEFRQGAGEQYF. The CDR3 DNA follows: TGTGCCAGCAGTGAATTCAGGCAGGGGGCAGGGGAGCAGTACTTC.

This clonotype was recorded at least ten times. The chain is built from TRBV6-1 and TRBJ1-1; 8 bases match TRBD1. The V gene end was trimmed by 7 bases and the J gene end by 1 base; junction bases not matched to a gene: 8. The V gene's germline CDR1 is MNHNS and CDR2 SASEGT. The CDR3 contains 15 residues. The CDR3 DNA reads TGTGCCAGCACCCCGACAGGGGCTAAGAACACTGAAGCTTTCTTT. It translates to CASTPTGAKNTEAFF.

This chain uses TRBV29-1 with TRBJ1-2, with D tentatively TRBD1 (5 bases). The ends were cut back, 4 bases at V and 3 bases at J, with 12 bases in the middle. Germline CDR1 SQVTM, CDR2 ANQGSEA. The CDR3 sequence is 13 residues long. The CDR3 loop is CSVATGGDYGYTF. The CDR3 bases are TGCAGCGTTGCCACAGGAGGGGACTATGGCTACACCTTC.

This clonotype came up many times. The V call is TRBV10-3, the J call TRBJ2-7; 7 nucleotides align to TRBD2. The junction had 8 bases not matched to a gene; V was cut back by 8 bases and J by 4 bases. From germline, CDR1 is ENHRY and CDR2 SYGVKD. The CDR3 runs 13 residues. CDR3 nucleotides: TGTGCCATCGGGGGGGAGGTGATTTACGAGCAGTACTTC. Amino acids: CAIGGEVIYEQYF.

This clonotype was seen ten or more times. CDR3 amino acids: CASSSGTGVNTGELFF. The CDR3 DNA is TGCGCCAGCAGCTCGGGGACCGGGGTGAACACCGGGGAGCTGTTTTTT. V gene TRBV5-1 combines with J gene TRBJ2-2; the D gene could be TRBD1 or TRBD2 (5 bases each). This CDR3 has 16 amino acids. CDR1 and CDR2 (germline): SGHRS, YFSETQ. V lost 3 bases to trimming and J lost 1 base, with 13 bases between them.

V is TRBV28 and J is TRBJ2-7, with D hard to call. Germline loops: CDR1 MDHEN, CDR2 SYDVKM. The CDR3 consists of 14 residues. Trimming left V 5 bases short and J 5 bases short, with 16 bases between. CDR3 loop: CASSGPWGTDEQYF. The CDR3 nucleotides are TGTGCCAGCAGTGGCCCTTGGGGAACCGACGAGCAGTACTTC.

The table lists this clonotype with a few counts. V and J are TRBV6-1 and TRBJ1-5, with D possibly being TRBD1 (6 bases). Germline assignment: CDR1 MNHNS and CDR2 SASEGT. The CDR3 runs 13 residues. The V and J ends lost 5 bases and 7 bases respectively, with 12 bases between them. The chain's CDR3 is CASSTGARQPQHF. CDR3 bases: TGTGCCAGCAGTACGGGGGCCCGACAGCCCCAGCATTTT.

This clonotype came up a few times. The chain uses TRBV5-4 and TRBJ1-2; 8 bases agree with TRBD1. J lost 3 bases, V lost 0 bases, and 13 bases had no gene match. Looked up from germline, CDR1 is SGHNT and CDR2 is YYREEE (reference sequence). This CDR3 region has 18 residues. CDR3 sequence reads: CASSLDPGQGIDDYGYTF. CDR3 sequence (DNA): TGTGCCAGCAGCTTGGACCCAGGACAGGGTATTGATGACTATGGCTACACCTTC.

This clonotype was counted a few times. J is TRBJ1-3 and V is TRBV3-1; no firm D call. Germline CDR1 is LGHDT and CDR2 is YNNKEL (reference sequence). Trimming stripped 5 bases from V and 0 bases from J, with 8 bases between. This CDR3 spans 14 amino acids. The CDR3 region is CASSGDNSGNTIYF. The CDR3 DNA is TGTGCCAGCAGCGGAGACAACTCTGGAAACACCATATATTTT.

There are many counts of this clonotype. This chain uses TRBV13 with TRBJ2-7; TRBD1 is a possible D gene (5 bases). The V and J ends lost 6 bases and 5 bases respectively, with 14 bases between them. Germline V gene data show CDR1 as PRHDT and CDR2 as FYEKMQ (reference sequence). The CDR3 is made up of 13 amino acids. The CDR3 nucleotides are TGTGCCAGCAGTTCCACAGGAAAGAACGAGCAGTACTTC. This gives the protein CASSSTGKNEQYF.

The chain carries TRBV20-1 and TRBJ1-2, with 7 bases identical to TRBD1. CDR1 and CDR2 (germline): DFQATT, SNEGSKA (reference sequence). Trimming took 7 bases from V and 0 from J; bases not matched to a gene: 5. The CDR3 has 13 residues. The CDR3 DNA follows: TGCAGTGTGGACAGGCGAACTAACTATGGCTACACCTTC. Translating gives CSVDRRTNYGYTF.

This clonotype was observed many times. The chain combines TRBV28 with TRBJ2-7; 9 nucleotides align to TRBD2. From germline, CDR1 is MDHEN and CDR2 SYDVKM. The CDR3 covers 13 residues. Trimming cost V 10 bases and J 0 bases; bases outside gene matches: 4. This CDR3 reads CATSLAGSYEQYF. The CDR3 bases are TGTGCCACCTCACTAGCGGGCTCCTACGAGCAGTACTTC. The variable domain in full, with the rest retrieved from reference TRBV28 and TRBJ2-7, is DVKVTQSSRYLVKRTGEKVFLECVQDMDHENMFWYRQDPGLGLRLIYFSYDVKMKEKGDIPEGYSVSREKKERFSLILESASTNQTSMYLCATSLAGSYEQYFGPGTRLTVT.

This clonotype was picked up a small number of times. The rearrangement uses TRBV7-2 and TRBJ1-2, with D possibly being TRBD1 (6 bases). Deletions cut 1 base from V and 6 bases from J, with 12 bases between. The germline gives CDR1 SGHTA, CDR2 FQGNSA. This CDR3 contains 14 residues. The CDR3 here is CASSLERTAHGYTF. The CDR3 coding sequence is TGTGCCAGCAGCTTAGAGAGGACAGCTCATGGCTACACCTTC.

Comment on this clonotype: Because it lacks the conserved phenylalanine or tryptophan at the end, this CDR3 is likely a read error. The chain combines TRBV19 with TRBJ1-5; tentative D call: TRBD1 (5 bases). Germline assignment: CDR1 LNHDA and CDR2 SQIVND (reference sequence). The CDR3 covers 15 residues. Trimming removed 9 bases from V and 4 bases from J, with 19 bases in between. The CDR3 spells CASSPGRLYNQPQHV. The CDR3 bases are TGTGCCAGCAGCCCGGGACGGTTGTATAATCAGCCCCAGCATGTT.

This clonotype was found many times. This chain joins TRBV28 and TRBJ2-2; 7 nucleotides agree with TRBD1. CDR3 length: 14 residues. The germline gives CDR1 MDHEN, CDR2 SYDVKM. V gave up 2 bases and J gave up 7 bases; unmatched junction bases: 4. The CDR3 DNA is TGTGCCAGCAGTTTAGACAGGGTGAACGGGGAGCTGTTTTTT. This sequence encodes CASSLDRVNGELFF.